The present entry profiles one T cell receptor (beta chain) with its context. What it binds is not known. Second-dose schedules of about 4 or about 12 weeks were combined. This record comes from a study of T cell responses to AZD1222 COVID-19 vaccine. Regarding the study as a whole: Mostly white British, mostly female donors; authors suggested clonal diversity may be underestimated. The study sampled repertoires only after the peak T cell response. Spike-specific TCR breadth rose after two AZD1222 doses, and depth rose as well.

Profiling relied on immunoSEQ multiplex PCR, and the TCRdb table lists in-frame clones only, not all of them. The table includes roughly 140,000 clones, 75% to 95% detected once. The CDR3 consists of 15 residues. V shed 6 bases, J shed 6 bases, and the junction held 13 bases outside the gene matches. Germline CDR1 and CDR2: SNHLY and FYNNEI. The chain employs TRBV2 and TRBJ1-2, with 7 bases fitting TRBD1. This clonotype was obtained from an adult who received the AZD1222 COVID-19 vaccine. The sequences come from peripheral blood, collected 28 days after the second AZD1222 dose. The CDR3 DNA reads TGTGCCAGCAGCGAAAGTCACAGGGGAGGGGATGGCTACACCTTC. It specifies CASSESHRGGDGYTF.